Reported below is one T cell receptor (beta chain). These data come from a study of blood T cell repertoires in COVID-19. Study as a whole: Donors in the United States, Italy and Spain gave samples during acute or convalescent COVID-19. PBMCs, B-cell-depleted T cells, or T cells were the source of the cDNA or gDNA that made up the material.

Which cohort a participant joined came from the clinical history participants gave. Trimming removed 0 bases from V and 2 bases from J, with 10 bases in between. In germline, CDR1 is SQVTM, CDR2 ANQGSEA. The CDR3 is 14 residues long. Repertoires were generated with immunoSEQ multiplex PCR, while TCRdb's copy carries only in-frame clones and drops some. The sample lists about 260,000 clones, approximately 88% occurring once. The material sequenced was PBMCs or T cells enriched from blood (not recorded which). The TCR comes from a middle-aged woman with acute COVID-19. The rearrangement links TRBV29-1 to TRBJ1-1; no clear D. This chain's CDR3 is CSVEDGGHNTEAFF. CDR3 in DNA: TGCAGCGTTGAAGATGGAGGTCACAACACTGAAGCTTTCTTT.